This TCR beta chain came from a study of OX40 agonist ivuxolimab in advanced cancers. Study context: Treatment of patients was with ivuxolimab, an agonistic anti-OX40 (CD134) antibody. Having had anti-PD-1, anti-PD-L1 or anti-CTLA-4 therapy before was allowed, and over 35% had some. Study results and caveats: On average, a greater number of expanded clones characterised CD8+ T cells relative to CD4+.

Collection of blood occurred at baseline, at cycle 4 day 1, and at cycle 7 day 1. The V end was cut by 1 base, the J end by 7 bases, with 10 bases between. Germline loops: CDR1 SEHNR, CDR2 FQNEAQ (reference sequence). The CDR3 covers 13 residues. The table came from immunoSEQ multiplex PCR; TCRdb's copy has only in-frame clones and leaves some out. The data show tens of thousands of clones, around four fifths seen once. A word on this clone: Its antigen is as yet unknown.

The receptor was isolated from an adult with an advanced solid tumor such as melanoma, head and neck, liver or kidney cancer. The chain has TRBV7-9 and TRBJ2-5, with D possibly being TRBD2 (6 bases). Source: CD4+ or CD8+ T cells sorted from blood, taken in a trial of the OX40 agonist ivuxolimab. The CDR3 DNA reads TGTGCCAGCAGCTTAGTGGGGGGATGGACCCAGTACTTC. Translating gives CASSLVGGWTQYF.